This is a list of T cell receptor beta chains from one sample in a study of blood T cell repertoires in COVID-19. TCRdb keeps only in-frame clones here, not all; method: immunoSEQ multiplex PCR. Altogether about 230,000 clones are present, 84% being singletons, with the ten largest covering 1.8%. Sequencing was carried out using PBMCs or T cells enriched from blood (not recorded which). The receptors were sampled from a man aged 55 to 69 who had recovered from COVID-19. The conserved cysteine and the conserved F or W are not part of the CDR3 here.

TRBV6-5 | ASSRDRDSNQPQH
TRBV30 | AWTSGVSYNEQF
TRBV7-2 | ASSSGRGRETQY
TRBV6-6 | ASIQRGQGSNQPQH
TRBV7-9 | ASSSDSTFRYGYT
TRBV11-2 | ASSFDSYEQY
TRBV11-2 | ASSYRETGVYGYT
TRBV3-1/TRBV3-2 | ASSRAGDPIQY
TRBV20-1 | SASGTGGGGYT
TRBV5-6 | ASSTPEGAMFYGYT
TRBV19 | ASSRPGADTQY
TRBV18 | ASSPYGAGGNYGYT
TRBV18 | ASSPNAGGSTDTQY
TRBV7-2 | ASSLVGRADSPLH
TRBV18 | ASSTGQDAYEQY
TRBV6-2/TRBV6-3 | ASSGPGTGSYEQY
TRBV6-5 | ASRPTGGNQPQH
TRBV5-1 | ASSSRDRAYNEQF
TRBV24-1 | ATSEPSSGGYQETQY
TRBV7-2 | ASSLAGGFGYGYT
TRBV5-5 | ASSLELQGVNYGYT
TRBV27 | ASSSGTGPAYEQY
TRBV4-3 | ASSQGRGYT
TRBV27 | ASSLYPLAGGYEQY
TRBV6-5 | ASKGLAKNIQY
TRBV5-5 | ASSLETTGVSYEQY
TRBV29-1 | SVRQGSDTEAF
TRBV3-1/TRBV3-2 | ASSQDHGAPNREQY
TRBV19 | ASRGPYLQGDNSPLH